This TCR beta chain originates from a study of blood T cell repertoires in COVID-19. In the study overall: Acute and convalescent COVID-19 samples came from the United States, Italy and Spain.

The data were produced by immunoSEQ multiplex PCR, yet TCRdb's version contains in-frame clones alone and is incomplete. Counted here are 470,000 or so clones, approximately 85% occurring once; the ten biggest clones make up 3.2%. This clonotype was obtained from a human donor in a cohort sampled during active COVID-19. Sequencing was performed on peripheral blood.

The CDR3 nucleotides are TGCAGCGGCGGCGGAAGAACGGTTGATGGCTACACCTTC. Its translation: CSGGGRTVDGYTF. This chain joins TRBV29-1 and TRBJ1-2; D uncertain. The V gene lost 7 bases and the J gene lost 6 bases, with 18 bases spanning the gap. This CDR3 is 13 amino acids long. The germline V gene encodes CDR1 SQVTM and CDR2 ANQGSEA.